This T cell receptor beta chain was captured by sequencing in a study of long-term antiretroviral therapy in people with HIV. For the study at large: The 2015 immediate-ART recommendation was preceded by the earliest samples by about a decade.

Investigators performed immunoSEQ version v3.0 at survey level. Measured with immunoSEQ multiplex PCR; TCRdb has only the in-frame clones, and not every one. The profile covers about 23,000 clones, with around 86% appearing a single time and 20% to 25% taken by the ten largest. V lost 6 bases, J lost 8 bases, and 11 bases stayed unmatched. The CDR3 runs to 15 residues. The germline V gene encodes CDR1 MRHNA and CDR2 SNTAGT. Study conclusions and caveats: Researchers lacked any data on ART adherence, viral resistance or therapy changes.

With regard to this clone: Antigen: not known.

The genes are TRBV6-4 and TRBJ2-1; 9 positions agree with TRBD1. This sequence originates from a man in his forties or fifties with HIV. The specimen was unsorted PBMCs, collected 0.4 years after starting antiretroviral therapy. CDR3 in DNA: TGTGCCAGCAGCCTCTCGGACAGGGGATTTGATGAGCAGTTCTTC. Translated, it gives CASSLSDRGFDEQFF.